This TCR beta chain was found in a study of response to subunit inactivated influenza vaccine. This clonotype was counted between two and nine times. TCRdb fed the RT-PCR reads into MiXCR, producing one record per CDR3 protein. The data hold fewer than 800,000 distinct CDR3 sequences, with approximately 14% observed a single time. V lost 5 bases and J 8 bases, leaving 12 bases between the germline ends. The CDR3 contains 13 residues. Germline V gene data show CDR1 as SGHTA and CDR2 as FQGNSA. The TCR was taken from a man over 45 who received an inactivated influenza vaccine. The specimen comprised PBMCs from blood, sampled approximately 12 days after vaccination. The rearrangement uses TRBV7-2 and TRBJ2-2, with D perhaps matching TRBD1 or TRBD2 (5 bases each). CDR3 loop: CASSPPWGGELFF. The CDR3 nucleotides are TGTGCCAGCAGCCCGCCCTGGGGGGGGGAGCTGTTTTTT. The variable domain in full, completed from reference TRBV7-2 and TRBJ2-2, reads GAGVSQSPSNKVTEKGKDVELRCDPISGHTALYWYRQSLGQGLEFLIYFQGNSAPDKSGLPSDRFSAERTGGSVSTLTIQRTQQEDSAVYLCASSPPWGGELFFGEGSRLTVL.